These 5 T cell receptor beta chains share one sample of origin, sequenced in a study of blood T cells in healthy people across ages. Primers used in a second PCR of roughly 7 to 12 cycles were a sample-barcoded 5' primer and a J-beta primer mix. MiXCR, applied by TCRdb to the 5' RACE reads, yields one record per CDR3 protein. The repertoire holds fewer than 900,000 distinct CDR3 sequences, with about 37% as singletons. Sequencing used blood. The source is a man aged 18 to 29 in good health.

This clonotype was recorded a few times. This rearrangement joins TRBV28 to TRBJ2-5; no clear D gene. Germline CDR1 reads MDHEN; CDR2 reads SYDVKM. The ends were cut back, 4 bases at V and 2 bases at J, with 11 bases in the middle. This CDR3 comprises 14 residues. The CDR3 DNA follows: TGTGCCAGCAGTTCCGCTAGTCGGCAAGAGACCCAGTACTTC. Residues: CASSSASRQETQYF.

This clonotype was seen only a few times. The CDR3 DNA follows: TGTGCCAGCACACCGGGGGTCATGCCTGGGGCCAACGTCCTGACTTTC. This sequence encodes CASTPGVMPGANVLTF. The chain is built from TRBV11-2 and TRBJ2-6, with D maybe TRBD2 (6 bases). Germline CDR1 SGHAT, CDR2 FQNNGV. Trimming took off 7 bases at V and 2 bases at J, with 15 bases between the two ends. The CDR3 contains 16 residues.

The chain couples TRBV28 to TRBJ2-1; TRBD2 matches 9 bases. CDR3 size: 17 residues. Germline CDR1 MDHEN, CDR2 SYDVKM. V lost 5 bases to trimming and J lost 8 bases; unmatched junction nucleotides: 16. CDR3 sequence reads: CASSPVTSGRGTHEQFF. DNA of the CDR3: TGTGCCAGCAGTCCCGTAACTAGCGGGCGTGGGACTCATGAGCAGTTCTTC.

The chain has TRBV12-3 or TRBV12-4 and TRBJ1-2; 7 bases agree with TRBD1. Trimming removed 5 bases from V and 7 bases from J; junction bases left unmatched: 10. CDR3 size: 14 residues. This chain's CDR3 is CASSLTGEACGYTF. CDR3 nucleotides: TGTGCCAGCAGTCTCACAGGGGAAGCCTGTGGCTACACCTTC.

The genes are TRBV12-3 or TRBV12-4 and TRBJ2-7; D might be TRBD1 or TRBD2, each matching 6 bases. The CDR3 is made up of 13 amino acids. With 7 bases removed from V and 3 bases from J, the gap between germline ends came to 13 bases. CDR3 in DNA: TGTGCCAGCATGAGGGGGGCGGACTACGAGCAGTACTTC. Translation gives CASMRGADYEQYF.